This T cell receptor beta chain came from a study of OX40 agonist ivuxolimab in advanced cancers. Background for the entire study: Ivuxolimab, which targeted the costimulatory receptor OX40 (CD134), was an agonistic, fully human IgG2 monoclonal antibody. Prior anti-PD-1, anti-PD-L1 or anti-CTLA-4 therapy was permitted, and 40% of dose-escalation patients had received checkpoint inhibitors. The dose-escalation cohort was roughly 83% male with a mean age of approximately 60 years, ranging from roughly 20 to 85. Three dose-escalation patients achieved partial responses, one with hepatocellular carcinoma and two with cutaneous melanoma. The paper reports the monotherapy dose-escalation portion (N of about 47 patients) of the phase I ivuxolimab trial. Peripheral TCRbeta sequencing aimed to test whether ivuxolimab altered TCR sequence diversity and caused clonal T-cell expansion. Of the approximately 54 patients in dose escalation, about 20 had hepatocellular carcinoma, approximately 15 had melanoma, 9 had renal cell carcinoma and 9 had head and neck cancer. Intravenous ivuxolimab was administered to patients every 2 weeks at six dose levels: 0.01, 0.1, 0.3, 1.5, 3 and 10 mg/kg.

Overall study outcomes, separate from this receptor: Low levels of normalized T-cell clonal expansion were also seen in some nonresponding patients. In the 0.1-3.0 mg/kg groups, partial responders had among the lowest normalized peripheral clonal expansion, particularly in CD8+ T cells. After ivuxolimab, more expanded clones were found on average in CD8+ T cells than in CD4+ T cells. At doses from 0.1 to 3.0 mg/kg, clonal expansion was seen in both CD4+ and CD8+ blood T cells between baseline and week 6. Which antigens the clonally expanded peripheral T cells were specific for was not determined.

The trial excluded patients who had a history of autoimmune disease or who were on systemic immunosuppression. In every dose cohort, peripheral blood was drawn for TCR sequencing at baseline, cycle 4 day 1, and cycle 7 day 1. The samples were drawn from a first-in-human, open-label, multicenter phase I dose-escalation trial of ivuxolimab. Adults with locally advanced or metastatic head and neck squamous cell, hepatocellular, melanoma or renal cell carcinoma were enrolled in the trial. Before TCR sequencing, CD4+ T cells and CD8+ T cells from peripheral blood were sorted into separate populations. To sequence the TCRbeta CDR3 region, genomic DNA was isolated from the sorted cells. TCRbeta CDR3 regions were sequenced using the immunoSEQ Assay. In its TCRdb copy, this immuneACCESS table keeps in-frame sequences only and misses some clones. Where compared with another copy, unresolved V genes explain less than half of these, and the others have no known cause. The sample has tens of thousands of clones on record, around 85% of them singletons. Of the sample, under 7.5% is held by the ten largest clones.

Remarks on this clone: Its antigen is unknown. No much larger clonotype is one base removed from it; base qualities were not supplied.

The receptor's source is an adult with an advanced solid tumor such as melanoma, head and neck, liver or kidney cancer. The specimen was CD4+ or CD8+ T cells sorted from blood, collected in a trial of the OX40 agonist ivuxolimab.

The base sequence is TGCGCCAGACAGGTCAACCAAGAGACCCAGTACTTC. Its protein is CARQVNQETQYF. The sequence joins TRBV23-1 to TRBJ2-5; 5 matching bases give a weak D call of TRBD1. TRBV23-1 falls under the ORF class, with uncertain function. The CDR3 covers 12 residues, taking in both the cysteine and the phenylalanine. The DNA shown is the 36-base CDR3, in frame from base 1. V and J are truncated by 9 bases and 0 bases respectively, leaving an intervening sequence of 8 bases.